A selection of T cell receptor beta chains follows, all from one sample in a study of CD8 T cells in cerebrospinal fluid in Alzheimer's disease. TCRdb re-called the 10x single-cell sequencing reads and gives one entry per CDR3 protein, without DNA. This sample's clone table lists 230 or so distinct CDR3 sequences. Sequencing was performed on cerebrospinal fluid. The source of these receptors is a human donor in good health. Both conserved end residues are part of each CDR3. Only part of the rows carry a size: once, few, many, or a class if the clone is expanded.

v_gene: TRBV19; j_gene: TRBJ2-5; abundance: .; CDR3aa: CASSIRALQETQYF
v_gene: TRBV10-1; j_gene: TRBJ1-5; abundance: large; CDR3aa: CASSLSRNQPQHF
v_gene: TRBV20-1; j_gene: TRBJ2-7; abundance: hyperexpanded; CDR3aa: CSATNPLDLGPYEQYF
v_gene: TRBV5-1; j_gene: TRBJ2-7; abundance: large; CDR3aa: CASSQTSGPTTQYF
v_gene: TRBV5-4; j_gene: TRBJ2-7; abundance: .; CDR3aa: CASSPTVASGSGEQYF
v_gene: TRBV29-1; j_gene: TRBJ1-2; abundance: large; CDR3aa: CSVRQTLNYGYTF
v_gene: TRBV6-5; j_gene: TRBJ2-3; abundance: .; CDR3aa: CASSYWSSDTQYF
v_gene: TRBV18; j_gene: TRBJ1-1; abundance: medium-sized; CDR3aa: CASSPPNSLNTEAFF
v_gene: TRBV6-2/TRBV6-3; j_gene: TRBJ2-1; abundance: medium-sized; CDR3aa: CASSRLDRGKGRVDNEQFF
v_gene: TRBV11-2; j_gene: TRBJ2-3; abundance: medium-sized; CDR3aa: CASSFNRGNTDTQYF
v_gene: TRBV7-8; j_gene: TRBJ2-5; abundance: large; CDR3aa: CASSMGLSGETQYF
v_gene: TRBV4-2; j_gene: TRBJ1-6; abundance: large; CDR3aa: CASSQEEGSSPLHF
v_gene: TRBV7-8; j_gene: TRBJ2-1; abundance: large; CDR3aa: CASSSGLYNEQFF
v_gene: TRBV7-9; j_gene: TRBJ2-3; abundance: large; CDR3aa: CASSFIPGQGATDTQYF
v_gene: TRBV6-2/TRBV6-3; j_gene: TRBJ2-3; abundance: large; CDR3aa: CASRGRRGTDTQYF
v_gene: TRBV27; j_gene: TRBJ1-1; abundance: medium-sized; CDR3aa: CASSSGQGRRYTEAFF
v_gene: TRBV6-5; j_gene: TRBJ2-3; abundance: medium-sized; CDR3aa: CASSTRDTQYF
v_gene: TRBV4-1; j_gene: TRBJ2-3; abundance: .; CDR3aa: CASSQAGRGTDTQYF
v_gene: TRBV3-1; j_gene: TRBJ2-5; abundance: hyperexpanded; CDR3aa: CASSQVRETQYF
v_gene: TRBV9; j_gene: TRBJ2-2; abundance: medium-sized; CDR3aa: CASSHLGGAGTGELFF
v_gene: TRBV6-6; j_gene: TRBJ1-1; abundance: large; CDR3aa: CASRNWNTEAFF
v_gene: TRBV20-1; j_gene: TRBJ1-1; abundance: .; CDR3aa: CSAEGRGRGRGTEAFF
v_gene: TRBV28; j_gene: TRBJ2-5; abundance: .; CDR3aa: CASSKPMAGTSGGYQETQYF
v_gene: TRBV27; j_gene: TRBJ1-1; abundance: large; CDR3aa: CASSFSTGGQYEAFF
v_gene: TRBV7-9; j_gene: TRBJ2-7; abundance: large; CDR3aa: CASSLDRGQKYEQYF
v_gene: TRBV18; j_gene: TRBJ2-5; abundance: medium-sized; CDR3aa: CASSVTGGQETQYF
v_gene: TRBV3-1; j_gene: TRBJ2-7; abundance: large; CDR3aa: CASSQSPLGQYF
v_gene: TRBV4-1; j_gene: TRBJ1-2; abundance: medium-sized; CDR3aa: CASSQDRVTEGYTF
v_gene: TRBV19; j_gene: TRBJ2-5; abundance: medium-sized; CDR3aa: CASSSDKETQYF
v_gene: TRBV6-2/TRBV6-3; j_gene: TRBJ2-3; abundance: medium-sized; CDR3aa: CASTPWAYTDTQYF
v_gene: TRBV18; j_gene: TRBJ2-7; abundance: medium-sized; CDR3aa: CASSPGIEQYF
v_gene: TRBV2; j_gene: TRBJ1-5; abundance: .; CDR3aa: CASKRDSNQPQHF
v_gene: TRBV7-2; j_gene: TRBJ2-3; abundance: medium-sized; CDR3aa: CASSLNRVDTQYF
v_gene: TRBV4-1; j_gene: TRBJ2-3; abundance: medium-sized; CDR3aa: CASSQAGGRGDTQYF
v_gene: TRBV12-3/TRBV12-4; j_gene: TRBJ2-1; abundance: large; CDR3aa: CASQPGQTYNEQFF
v_gene: TRBV15; j_gene: TRBJ2-2; abundance: .; CDR3aa: CATSRFPAGGSGELFF